Given below is one T cell receptor (beta chain) in context. This entry belongs to a study of blood T cell repertoires in COVID-19. Study-wide context: COVID-19 samples collected from the United States, Italy and Spain covered acute and convalescent phases. PBMCs, B-cell-depleted T cells, or T cells were the source of the cDNA or gDNA that made up the material.

Germline CDR1 SGHTA, CDR2 FQGNSA. The CDR3 runs 15 residues. Deletions cut 2 bases from V and 1 base from J, with 9 bases between. Original methodology: Reference gene primer amplification gave nucleated cell count estimates. Produced via immunoSEQ multiplex PCR; TCRdb's table is partial and in-frame only. Clone size and the V and J calls come from that table; the DNA yielded D and trimming. This sample carries some 260,000 clones, approximately 90% of them seen once, and the ten largest clones take about 0.99%. The specimen sequenced was peripheral blood. The rearrangement joins TRBV7-2 to TRBJ1-5; tentatively, D is TRBD1 (5 bases). This TCR came from a woman aged 40 to 50 who had recovered from COVID-19. This CDR3 reads CASSLWGGSNQPQHF. Here the CDR3 DNA reads TGTGCCAGCAGCTTATGGGGGGGGAGCAATCAGCCCCAGCATTTT.